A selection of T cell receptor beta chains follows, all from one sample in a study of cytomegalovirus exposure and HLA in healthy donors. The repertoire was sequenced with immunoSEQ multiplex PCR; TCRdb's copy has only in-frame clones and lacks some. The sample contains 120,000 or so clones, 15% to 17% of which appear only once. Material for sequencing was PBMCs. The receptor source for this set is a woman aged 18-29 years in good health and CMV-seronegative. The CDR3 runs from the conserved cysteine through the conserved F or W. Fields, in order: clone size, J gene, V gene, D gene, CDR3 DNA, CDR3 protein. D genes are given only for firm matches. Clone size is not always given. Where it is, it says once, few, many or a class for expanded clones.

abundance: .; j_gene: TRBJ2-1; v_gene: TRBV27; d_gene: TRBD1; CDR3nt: TGTGCCAGCAGGCCAGACAGGGGGCAAGATGAGCAGTTCTTC; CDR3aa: CASRPDRGQDEQFF
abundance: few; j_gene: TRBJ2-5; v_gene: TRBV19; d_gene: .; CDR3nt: TGTGCCAGTAGTATGCTCCTAGGGGGAAACGAAGAGACCCAGTACTTC; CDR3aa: CASSMLLGGNEETQYF
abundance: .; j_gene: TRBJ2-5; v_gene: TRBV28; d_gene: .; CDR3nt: TGTGCCAGCAGTTTAGCCCGGGGGACCCAGTACTTC; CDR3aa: CASSLARGTQYF
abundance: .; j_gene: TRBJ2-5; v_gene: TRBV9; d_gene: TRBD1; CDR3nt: TGTGCCAGCAGCGACACGGACAGGGGGGCTAAGAGTGTCCAGTACTTC; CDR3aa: CASSDTDRGAKSVQYF
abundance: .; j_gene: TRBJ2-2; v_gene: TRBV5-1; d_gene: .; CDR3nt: TGCGCCAGCAGCCCTCAGGGGTTGGCGGACACCGGGGAGCTGTTTTTT; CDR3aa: CASSPQGLADTGELFF
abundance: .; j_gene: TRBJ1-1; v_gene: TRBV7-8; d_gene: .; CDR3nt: TGTGCCAGCAGCTTAGGTCTCAGGGGCGGGCCTGAAGCTTTCTTT; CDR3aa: CASSLGLRGGPEAFF
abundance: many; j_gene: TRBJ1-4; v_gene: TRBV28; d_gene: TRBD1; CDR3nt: TGTGCCAGCAGAGGGACAGGCGGTTGGACCAAGGAAAAACTGTTTTTT; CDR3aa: CASRGTGGWTKEKLFF
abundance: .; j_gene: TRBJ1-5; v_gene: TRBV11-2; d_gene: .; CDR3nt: TGTGCCAGCAGCTTAGATGGGCAGGTCAATCAGCCCCAGCATTTT; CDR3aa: CASSLDGQVNQPQHF
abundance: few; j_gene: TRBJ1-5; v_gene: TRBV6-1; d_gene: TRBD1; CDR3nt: TGTGCCAGCAGTGAAAGGGGGCTCAATCAGCCCCAGCATTTT; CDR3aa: CASSERGLNQPQHF
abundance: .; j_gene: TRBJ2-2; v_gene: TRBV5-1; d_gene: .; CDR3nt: TGCGCCAGCAGCTTTCCGGGAGTGATAGGGGAGCTGTTTTTT; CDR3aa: CASSFPGVIGELFF
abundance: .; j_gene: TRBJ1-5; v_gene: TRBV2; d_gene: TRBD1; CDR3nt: TGTGCCAGCCAGGGGTTGCAGGGGGCTAATCAGCCCCAGCATTTT; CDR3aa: CASQGLQGANQPQHF
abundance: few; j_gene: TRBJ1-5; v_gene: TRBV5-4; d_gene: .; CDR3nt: TGTGCCAGCAGCCCCGGGAATGGGAGGAATCAGCCCCAGCATTTT; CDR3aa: CASSPGNGRNQPQHF
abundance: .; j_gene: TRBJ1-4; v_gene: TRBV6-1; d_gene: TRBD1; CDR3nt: TGTGCCAGCAGTGGGACAGGGGGCGCGAATGAAAAACTGTTTTTT; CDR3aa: CASSGTGGANEKLFF
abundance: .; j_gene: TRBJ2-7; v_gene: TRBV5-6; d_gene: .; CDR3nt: TGTGCCAGCAGCTTGGGTAGCTCCTACGAGCAGTACTTC; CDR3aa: CASSLGSSYEQYF
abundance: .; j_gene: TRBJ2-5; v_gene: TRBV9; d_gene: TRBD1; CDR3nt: TGTGCCAGCAGCATTACAGGGGGCGACGGAGAGACCCAGTACTTC; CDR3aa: CASSITGGDGETQYF
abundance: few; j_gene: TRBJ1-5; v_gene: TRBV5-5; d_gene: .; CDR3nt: TGTGCCAGCAGCTTGGACCGCCTTGAGAATCAGCCCCAGCATTTT; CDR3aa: CASSLDRLENQPQHF
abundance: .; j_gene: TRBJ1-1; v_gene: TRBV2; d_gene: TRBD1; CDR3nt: TGTGCCAGCAGGACAGGGGGGCCGAACACTGAAGCTTTCTTT; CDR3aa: CASRTGGPNTEAFF
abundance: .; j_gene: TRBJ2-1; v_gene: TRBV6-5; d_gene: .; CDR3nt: TGTGCCAGCAGCAGGGAGGTGTCCTACAATGAGCAGTTCTTC; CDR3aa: CASSREVSYNEQFF
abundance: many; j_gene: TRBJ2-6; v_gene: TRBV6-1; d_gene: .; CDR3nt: TGTGCCAGCAGTGCCTCTGCGGGTTCTGGGGCCAACGTCCTGACTTTC; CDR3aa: CASSASAGSGANVLTF
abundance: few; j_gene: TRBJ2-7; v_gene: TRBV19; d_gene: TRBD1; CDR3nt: TGTGCCAGTAGTCCCGGGACAGGGAGGCAGCACGAGCAGTACTTC; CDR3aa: CASSPGTGRQHEQYF
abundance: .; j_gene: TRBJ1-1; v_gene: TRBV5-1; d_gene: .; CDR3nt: TGCGCCAGCAGCCCTAGGACTTCCCGAAACAATGAAGCTTTCTTT; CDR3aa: CASSPRTSRNNEAFF
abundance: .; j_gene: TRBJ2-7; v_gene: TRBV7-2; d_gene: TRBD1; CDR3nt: TGTGCCAGCAGCTTAGCTGACAGGGAAAGCTCCTACGAGCAGTACTTC; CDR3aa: CASSLADRESSYEQYF
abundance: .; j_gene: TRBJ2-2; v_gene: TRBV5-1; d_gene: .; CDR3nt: TGCGCCAGCAGCTTGTCGGTGTCTAGCGCCTACACCGGGGAGCTGTTTTTT; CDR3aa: CASSLSVSSAYTGELFF
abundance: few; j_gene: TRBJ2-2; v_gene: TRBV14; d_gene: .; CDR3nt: TGTGCCAGCAGCCCGGGACAGAACACCGGGGAGCTGTTTTTT; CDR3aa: CASSPGQNTGELFF
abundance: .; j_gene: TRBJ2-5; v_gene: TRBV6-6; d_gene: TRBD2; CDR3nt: TGTGCCAGCAGTTACTCCCTAGCGGACCAAGAGACCCAGTACTTC; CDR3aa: CASSYSLADQETQYF
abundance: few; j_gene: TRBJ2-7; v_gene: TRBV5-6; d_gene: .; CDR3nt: TGTGCCAGCAGCTTGAAGCGCTACGAGCAGTACTTC; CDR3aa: CASSLKRYEQYF
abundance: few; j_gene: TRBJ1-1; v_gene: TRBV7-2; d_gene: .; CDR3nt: TGTGCCAGCAGCTTAGTTGGGACTGCTTTCTTT; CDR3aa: CASSLVGTAFF
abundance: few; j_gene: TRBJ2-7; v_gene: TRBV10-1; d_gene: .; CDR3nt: TGCGCCAGCATCGGAGAGGGTTCCTACGAGCAGTACTTC; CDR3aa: CASIGEGSYEQYF